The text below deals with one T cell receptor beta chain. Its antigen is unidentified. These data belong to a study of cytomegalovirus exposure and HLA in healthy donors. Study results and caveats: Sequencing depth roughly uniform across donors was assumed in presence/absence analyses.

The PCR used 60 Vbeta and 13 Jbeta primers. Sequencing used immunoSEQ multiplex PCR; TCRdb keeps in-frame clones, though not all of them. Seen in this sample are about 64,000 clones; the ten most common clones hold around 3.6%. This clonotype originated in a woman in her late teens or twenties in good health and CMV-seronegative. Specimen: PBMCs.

The CDR3 bases are TGTGCCAGCAGCCAACGACAGGGTTCGACCGGGGAGCTGTTTTTT. Translating gives CASSQRQGSTGELFF. The chain joins TRBV7-9 to TRBJ2-2; 7 nucleotides align to TRBD1. This CDR3 is 15 amino acids long. Germline V gene lookup returns CDR1 SEHNR and CDR2 FQNEAQ (reference sequence). The junction had 8 bases not matched to a gene; V was cut back by 5 bases and J by 5 bases.